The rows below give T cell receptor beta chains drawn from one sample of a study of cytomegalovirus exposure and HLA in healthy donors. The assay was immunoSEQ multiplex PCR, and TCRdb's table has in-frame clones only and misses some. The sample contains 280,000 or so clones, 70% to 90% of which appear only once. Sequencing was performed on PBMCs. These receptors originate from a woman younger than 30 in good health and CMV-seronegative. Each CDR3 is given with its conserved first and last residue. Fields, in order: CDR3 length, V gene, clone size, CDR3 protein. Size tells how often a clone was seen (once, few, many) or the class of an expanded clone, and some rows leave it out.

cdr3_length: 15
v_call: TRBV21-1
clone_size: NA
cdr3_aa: CASLHGTVPIGELFF

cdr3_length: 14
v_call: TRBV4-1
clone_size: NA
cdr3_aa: CASSPSGAGNEQFF

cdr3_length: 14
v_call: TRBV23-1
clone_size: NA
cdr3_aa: CASSQLLAGETQYF

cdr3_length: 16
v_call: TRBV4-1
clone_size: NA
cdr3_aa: CASSQVRRGGGETQYF

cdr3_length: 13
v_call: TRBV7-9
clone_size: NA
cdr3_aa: CASSFPAGFGYTF

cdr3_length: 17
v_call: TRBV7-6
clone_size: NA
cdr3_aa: CASSLEIGTDSGNTIYF

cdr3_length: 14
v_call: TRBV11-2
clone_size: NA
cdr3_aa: CASSSQPGTDTQYF

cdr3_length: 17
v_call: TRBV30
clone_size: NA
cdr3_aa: CAWSETSGGPNTGELFF

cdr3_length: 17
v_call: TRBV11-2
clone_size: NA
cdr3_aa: CASSLGAGIYGTYEQYF

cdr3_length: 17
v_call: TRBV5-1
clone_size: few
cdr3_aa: CATSQGQGHSGANVLTF

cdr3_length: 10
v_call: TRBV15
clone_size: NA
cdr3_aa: CATPSFPLHF

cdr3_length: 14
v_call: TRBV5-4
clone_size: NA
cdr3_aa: CASSLGSGTRELFF

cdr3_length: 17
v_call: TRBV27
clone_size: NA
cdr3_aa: CASSLLGAGGTLGEQYF

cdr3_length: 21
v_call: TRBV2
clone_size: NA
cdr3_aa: CASSGGVGQGPERYSRETQYF

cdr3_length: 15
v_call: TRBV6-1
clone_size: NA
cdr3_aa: CASSLEAQAGYEQYF

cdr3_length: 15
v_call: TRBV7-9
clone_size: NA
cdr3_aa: CASSSSGGIKNIQYF

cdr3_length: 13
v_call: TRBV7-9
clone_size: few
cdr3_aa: CAADPDRNTEAFF

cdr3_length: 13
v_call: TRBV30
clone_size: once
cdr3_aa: CAWSVLRDYGYTF

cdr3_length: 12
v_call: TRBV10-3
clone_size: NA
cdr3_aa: CATQGTGEKLFF

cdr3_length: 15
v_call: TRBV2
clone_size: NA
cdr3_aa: CASRNGQVHNSPLHF

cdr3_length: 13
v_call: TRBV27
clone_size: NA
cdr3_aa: CASSLSSANEQFF

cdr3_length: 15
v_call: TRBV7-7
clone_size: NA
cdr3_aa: CASSLEAGAGNTIYF

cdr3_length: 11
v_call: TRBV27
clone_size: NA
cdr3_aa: CASTDRLANVF

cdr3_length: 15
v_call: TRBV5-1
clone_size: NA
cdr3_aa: CASSVTGTDNSPLHF

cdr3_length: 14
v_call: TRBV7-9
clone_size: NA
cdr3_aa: CASSPGVGDSPLHF

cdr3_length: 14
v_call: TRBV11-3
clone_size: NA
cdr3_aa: CASSSRFPGNEQFF

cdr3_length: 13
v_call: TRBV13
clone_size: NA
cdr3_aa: CASSLGLGEKLFF

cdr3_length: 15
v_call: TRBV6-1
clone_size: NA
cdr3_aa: CASSEGTGGNVQQYF

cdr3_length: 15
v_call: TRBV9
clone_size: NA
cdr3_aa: CASSPGGGQGYEQYF

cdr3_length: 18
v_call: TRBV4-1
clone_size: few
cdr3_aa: CASSQGVPTGGISYEQYF

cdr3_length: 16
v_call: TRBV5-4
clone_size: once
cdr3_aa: CASSLTGGSTNEKLFF

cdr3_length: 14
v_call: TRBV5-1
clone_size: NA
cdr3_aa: CASSSWTGNTEAFF

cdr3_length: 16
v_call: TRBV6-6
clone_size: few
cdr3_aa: CASSTLRDSSYNEQFF

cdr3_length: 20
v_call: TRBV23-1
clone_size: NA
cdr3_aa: CASSHTRFRDRLGANYGYTF

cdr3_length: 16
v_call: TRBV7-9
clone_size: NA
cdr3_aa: CASSLFSGLAGPISYF

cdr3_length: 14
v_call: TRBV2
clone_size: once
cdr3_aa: CASSLSGGRNEQFF

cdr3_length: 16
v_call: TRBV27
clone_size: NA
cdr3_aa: CASSSAGTGSTGELFF

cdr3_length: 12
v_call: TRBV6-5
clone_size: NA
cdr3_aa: CASSRGGEGYTF

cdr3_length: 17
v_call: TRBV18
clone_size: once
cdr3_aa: CASSPLRTGTGDHEQYF

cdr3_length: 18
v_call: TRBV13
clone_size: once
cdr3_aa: CASSLPPRTGESSYEQYF

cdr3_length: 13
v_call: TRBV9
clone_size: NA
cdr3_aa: CASSVEGGRGYTF

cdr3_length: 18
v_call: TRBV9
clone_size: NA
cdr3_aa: CASSLTSGGPPSTDTQYF

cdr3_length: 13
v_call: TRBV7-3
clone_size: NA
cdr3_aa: CASSPMEGYGYTF

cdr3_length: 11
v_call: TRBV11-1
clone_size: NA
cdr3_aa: CASSLLETQYF

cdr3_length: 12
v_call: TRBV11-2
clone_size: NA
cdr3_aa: CASSLYEDGYTF

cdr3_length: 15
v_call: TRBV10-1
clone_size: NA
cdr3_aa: CASSPGTSAYNEQFF

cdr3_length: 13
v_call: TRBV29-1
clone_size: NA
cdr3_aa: CSGRDSSNEKLFF

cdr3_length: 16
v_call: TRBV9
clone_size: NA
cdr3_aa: CASSPRLAGSSYEQYF

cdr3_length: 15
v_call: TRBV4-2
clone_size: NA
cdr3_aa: CASSQDPTRFYEQYF

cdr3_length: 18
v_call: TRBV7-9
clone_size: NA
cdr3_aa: CASTPVLSSGLGAETQYF

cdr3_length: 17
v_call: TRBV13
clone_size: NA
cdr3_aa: CASSLGQGGLGGNTIYF

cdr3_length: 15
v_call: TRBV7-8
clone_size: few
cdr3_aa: CASSMDRGRRETQYF

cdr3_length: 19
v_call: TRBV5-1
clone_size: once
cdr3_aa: CASSLEGEDWLDREGGYTF

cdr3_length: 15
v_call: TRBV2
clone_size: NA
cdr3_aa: CASKTSGGYRETQYF

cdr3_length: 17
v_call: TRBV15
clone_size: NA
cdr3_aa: CATSRGRDDPGTTEAFF